A single sample is the source of the 24 T cell receptor beta chains below, sequenced in a study of OX40 agonist ivuxolimab in advanced cancers. Method: immunoSEQ multiplex PCR; TCRdb's copy keeps in-frame clones and lacks some. The repertoire holds roughly 68,000 clones, with around 83% as singletons. Sequences were derived from CD4+ or CD8+ T cells sorted from blood, sampled in a trial of the OX40 agonist ivuxolimab. All receptors derive from an adult with an advanced solid tumor such as melanoma, head and neck, liver or kidney cancer.

The V call is TRBV5-4, the J call TRBJ2-5; 13 nucleotides agree with TRBD2. Germline CDR1 SGHNT, CDR2 YYREEE (reference sequence). Unmatched junction bases numbered 12, after V lost 2 bases and J lost 5 bases. The length of the CDR3 is 18 residues. This chain's CDR3 is CASSFAGTSGVTGETQYF. Here the CDR3 DNA reads TGTGCCAGCAGCTTCGCCGGGACTAGCGGGGTTACAGGGGAGACCCAGTACTTC.

This sequence joins TRBV6-5 and TRBJ2-6; D is undetermined. Trimming took 2 bases from V and 0 from J, leaving 5 bases between them. There are 15 residues in the CDR3. The germline V gene has CDR1 MNHEY and CDR2 SVGAGI. The CDR3 nucleotides read TGTGCCAGCAGTTACCTGGTCTCTGGGGCCAACGTCCTGACTTTC. This codes for CASSYLVSGANVLTF.

The chain joins TRBV7-6 to TRBJ2-4, with 8 bases lining up with TRBD1. CDR1 is SGHVS, CDR2 FNYEAQ, per germline. Losses at the gene ends were 1 base for V and 14 bases for J; bases not matched to a gene: 7. There are 13 residues in the CDR3. The CDR3 coding sequence is TGTGCCAGCAGCTTAGGATCCTCGGACAGGGAGTACTTC. It yields the protein CASSLGSSDREYF.

The chain is built from TRBV4-1 and TRBJ1-6; D gene uncertain. The germline V gene has CDR1 MGHRA and CDR2 YSYEKL. The V gene lost 2 bases and the J gene lost 11 bases, with 10 bases spanning the gap. CDR3 length: 13 amino acids. CDR3 in amino acids: CASSQSGEAPLHF. CDR3 DNA: TGCGCCAGCAGCCAATCTGGAGAGGCACCCCTCCACTTT.

The chain couples TRBV5-4 to TRBJ2-4; TRBD2 might be the D (5 bases). This CDR3 contains 17 residues. V was cut by 0 bases and J by 6 bases, with 19 bases left in between. The germline gives CDR1 SGHNT, CDR2 YYREEE (reference sequence). The CDR3 is CASSLAEFTGGLNIQYF. As DNA, the CDR3 is TGTGCCAGCAGCTTGGCCGAGTTCACTGGCGGACTAAACATTCAGTACTTC. The variable domain in full, with the rest retrieved from reference TRBV5-4 and TRBJ2-4, is ETGVTQSPTHLIKTRGQQVTLRCSSQSGHNTVSWYQQALGQGPQFIFQYYREEENGRGNFPPRFSGLQFPNYSSELNVNALELDDSALYLCASSLAEFTGGLNIQYFGAGTRLSVL.

The chain recombines TRBV10-3 with TRBJ1-1; the match to TRBD1 covers 12 bases. The CDR3 extends over 16 amino acids. Per the germline V gene, CDR1 is ENHRY and CDR2 is SYGVKD. The V gene end was trimmed by 5 bases and the J gene end by 4 bases; junction bases not matched to a gene: 8. CDR3 bases: TGTGCCATCAGTCCCGGGACAGGGGGCGCGAGCACTGAAGCTTTCTTT. Its protein product is CAISPGTGGASTEAFF.

The genes are TRBV7-2 and TRBJ1-2; D possibly corresponds to TRBD1 (6 bases). Germline CDR1 and CDR2: SGHTA and FQGNSA. This CDR3 has 18 amino acids. V was cut by 1 base and J by 9 bases, with 27 bases left in between. CDR3 protein: CASSLGGRDKKGALSYTF. CDR3 DNA sequence: TGTGCCAGCAGCTTAGGTGGGCGGGACAAAAAAGGGGCACTAAGCTACACCTTC.

The chain uses TRBV27 and TRBJ1-1; D not certain. Germline lookup yields CDR1 MNHEY and CDR2 SMNVEV (reference sequence). Trimming took 3 bases from V and 10 from J, leaving 18 bases between them. This CDR3 spans 14 amino acids. The CDR3 DNA follows: TGTGCCAGCAGTTTCAGCTCGCTCCCTTCGAGAGCTTTCTTT. Translated: CASSFSSLPSRAFF.

J is TRBJ2-7 and V is TRBV19, with D maybe TRBD2 (7 bases). V was shortened by 8 bases and J by 0 bases, with 17 bases between the two germline ends. The germline V gene has CDR1 LNHDA and CDR2 SQIVND (reference sequence). The CDR3 length is 15 residues. The CDR3 region is CASGEGGAGSYEQYF. Written as DNA, the CDR3 is TGTGCCAGTGGCGAGGGGGGGGCTGGCTCCTACGAGCAGTACTTC.

This clone was observed many times. V and J are TRBV4-1 and TRBJ1-2; D perhaps matches TRBD1 (6 bases). This CDR3 spans 16 amino acids. V shed 3 bases and J shed 3 bases, with 17 bases lying between them. CDR1 and CDR2 (germline): MGHRA, YSYEKL. The CDR3 coding sequence is TGCGCCAGCAGCCACCCGGGCCGGGGGCGGTACTATGGCTACACCTTC. It encodes CASSHPGRGRYYGYTF.

This chain joins TRBV5-6 and TRBJ1-2; D not certain. Germline-derived CDR1 and CDR2 are SGHDT and YYEEEE. This CDR3 is built from 14 residues. Trimming removed 0 bases from V and 7 bases from J, with 13 bases in between. The CDR3 sequence is CASSLAALGSGYTF. The CDR3 nucleotides read TGTGCCAGCAGCTTGGCGGCTTTAGGGAGTGGCTACACCTTC.

The gene calls are TRBV6-6 and TRBJ1-3; no clear D gene. V dropped 0 bases and J dropped 4 bases, with 10 bases sitting between them. Germline-derived CDR1 and CDR2 are MNHNY and SVGAGI (reference sequence). CDR3 length equals 15 residues. In DNA form, the CDR3 reads TGTGCCAGCAGTTACTCGAGGGATATCGGAAACACCATATATTTT. It translates to CASSYSRDIGNTIYF.

J is TRBJ2-5 and V is TRBV6-4; 8 nucleotides match TRBD1. The J call may be faulty, since TRBJ2-7 better matches the DNA end. The CDR3 totals 17 residues. CDR1 and CDR2 (germline): MRHNA, SNTAGT. CDR3 DNA: TGTGCCAGCAGTGACTCAGGGTCGGCCAGGGGGCGGTACGAGCAGTACTTC. Translating gives CASSDSGSARGRYEQYF.

The chain combines TRBV18 with TRBJ2-2; TRBD1 aligns across 8 bases. The CDR3 runs 15 residues. V shed 3 bases, J shed 4 bases, and the junction held 4 bases outside the gene matches. Germline V gives CDR1 KGHSH, CDR2 LQKENI. Written as DNA, the CDR3 is TGTGCCAGCTCACCGACAGGGGCGGGCACCGGGGAGCTGTTTTTT. This sequence encodes CASSPTGAGTGELFF. Variable domain in full (rest from reference TRBV18 and TRBJ2-2): NAGVMQNPRHLVRRRGQEARLRCSPMKGHSHVYWYRQLPEEGLKFMVYLQKENIIDESGMPKERFSAEFPKEGPSILRIQQVVRGDSAAYFCASSPTGAGTGELFFGEGSRLTVL.

V is TRBV2 and J is TRBJ2-3; the D is unclear. This CDR3 is built from 16 residues. From germline, CDR1 is SNHLY and CDR2 FYNNEI. V was trimmed by 6 bases and J by 6 bases, leaving 22 bases between them. CDR3: CASSPTASGRVDTQYF. The CDR3 coding sequence is TGTGCCAGCAGCCCGACCGCATCGGGTCGAGTGGATACGCAGTATTTT.

The CDR3 region has the DNA TGTGCCAGTAGGGGGACAGGGGGCCCGAACACCGGGGAGCTGTTTTTT. Protein: CASRGTGGPNTGELFF. The chain combines TRBV19 with TRBJ2-2; 12 bases line up with TRBD1. The CDR3 totals 16 residues. Per the germline V gene, CDR1 is LNHDA and CDR2 is SQIVND (reference sequence). V gave up 6 bases and J gave up 0 bases; unmatched junction bases: 2.

V gene TRBV11-2 combines with J gene TRBJ2-5; 7 nucleotides match TRBD1. Germline V gene data show CDR1 as SGHAT and CDR2 as FQNNGV. The CDR3 loop spans 16 amino acids. J gave up 2 bases and V 0 bases, and 6 bases lay outside the gene matches. CDR3 protein: CASSLDGDSEQETQYF. The DNA of the CDR3 is TGTGCCAGCAGCTTAGATGGGGACAGCGAGCAAGAGACCCAGTACTTC.

CDR3 loop: CASSPTEIQPQHF. CDR3 bases: TGTGCCAGCAGCCCGACAGAAATTCAGCCCCAGCATTTT. The chain couples TRBV7-2 to TRBJ1-5, with D perhaps TRBD1 (5 bases). V was pared by 5 bases and J by 6 bases, with 11 bases between. CDR3 length: 13 amino acids. The germline CDR1 and CDR2 sequences are SGHTA and FQGNSA. Full variable domain (remainder filled in from reference TRBV7-2 and TRBJ1-5): GAGVSQSPSNKVTEKGKDVELRCDPISGHTALYWYRQSLGQGLEFLIYFQGNSAPDKSGLPSDRFSAERTGGSVSTLTIQRTQQEDSAVYLCASSPTEIQPQHFGDGTRLSIL.

The table lists this clone with a few counts. The chain employs TRBV14 and TRBJ2-1; 8 positions agree with TRBD2. Germline V lookup: CDR1 SGHDN, CDR2 FVKESK. Trimming cost V 1 base and J 4 bases; bases outside gene matches: 6. The CDR3 loop spans 16 amino acids. The CDR3 region is CASSQVAGGDYNEQFF. CDR3 bases: TGTGCCAGCAGCCAAGTAGCCGGGGGGGATTACAATGAGCAGTTCTTC. Looking up the rest from reference TRBV14 and TRBJ2-1 gives the full variable domain: EAGVTQFPSHSVIEKGQTVTLRCDPISGHDNLYWYRRVMGKEIKFLLHFVKESKQDESGMPNNRFLAERTGGTYSTLKVQPAELEDSGVYFCASSQVAGGDYNEQFFGPGTRLTVL.

This sequence joins TRBV5-1 and TRBJ1-1, with D perhaps matching TRBD1 (5 bases). Germline CDR1 reads SGHRS; CDR2 reads YFSETQ. Trimming took 5 bases from V and 3 from J, leaving 11 bases between them. This CDR3 has 13 residues. The CDR3: CASRLGDDTEAFF. As DNA, the CDR3 is TGCGCCAGCAGACTGGGGGACGACACTGAAGCTTTCTTT.

The chain links TRBV19 to TRBJ1-4; weak D call: TRBD1 (6 bases). Trimming stripped 7 bases from V and 0 bases from J, with 21 bases between. Per the germline V gene, CDR1 is LNHDA and CDR2 is SQIVND (reference sequence). This CDR3 has 18 amino acids. The CDR3 here is CASTPPRGGAATNEKLFF. The DNA of the CDR3 is TGTGCCAGTACTCCCCCGAGAGGGGGGGCCGCAACTAATGAAAAACTGTTTTTT.

This chain uses TRBV7-2 with TRBJ1-1, with 9 bases lining up with TRBD1. The germline V gene has CDR1 SGHTA and CDR2 FQGNSA. The CDR3 is 15 amino acids. The J segment lost 5 bases and the V segment lost 3 bases, leaving 7 bases of the junction unmatched. CDR3 DNA: TGTGCCAGCAGCTTGGGGACAGGGTTAAAAACTGAAGCTTTCTTT. It is translated as CASSLGTGLKTEAFF. The full variable domain, rest sourced from reference TRBV7-2 and TRBJ1-1, is GAGVSQSPSNKVTEKGKDVELRCDPISGHTALYWYRQSLGQGLEFLIYFQGNSAPDKSGLPSDRFSAERTGGSVSTLTIQRTQQEDSAVYLCASSLGTGLKTEAFFGQGTRLTVV.

V is TRBV18 and J is TRBJ2-3; unclear D gene. Germline V gives CDR1 KGHSH, CDR2 LQKENI. There are 13 residues in the CDR3. Trimming took off 3 bases at V and 0 bases at J, with 4 bases between the two ends. CDR3 nucleotides: TGTGCCAGCTCACCCGCTAGCACAGATACGCAGTATTTT. Translating it yields CASSPASTDTQYF.

The V call is TRBV29-1, the J call TRBJ1-2, with TRBD1 as a possible D gene (5 bases). V lost 4 bases to trimming and J lost 5 bases, with 14 bases between them. Germline loops: CDR1 SQVTM, CDR2 ANQGSEA. CDR3 length: 13 amino acids. Here the CDR3 reads CSVGKEGPYGYTF. The CDR3 nucleotides are TGCAGCGTTGGTAAAGAGGGGCCTTATGGCTACACCTTC.